This T cell receptor (beta chain) was sequenced during a study of T cell clonotyping in hematopoietic cell transplantation. As regards this clone: Its antigen remains unknown.

General study results and limits: Graft donor and pretransplant recipient Inverse Simpson Index values predicted broader posttransplant TCR diversity. After transplant, recipient diversity fell while pathologically expanded clonotypes grew through day 180. At the given depth, recipient repertoires were over 97% de novo clonotypes.

Only in-frame clones appear in the TCRdb table, and some are missing; sequencing was by immunoSEQ multiplex PCR. The table has 35,000 to 45,000 clones, 90% to 95% seen once. V trimming: 1 base; J trimming: 3 bases; junction bases outside the gene matches: 3. The germline V gene has CDR1 SGHNT and CDR2 YENEEA. The CDR3 runs to 14 residues. The sequenced sample consisted of peripheral blood mononuclear cells. The receptor comes from a woman aged 45-59 years in good health. Some clones in this sample may be carry-over from other donors' samples. The rearrangement uses TRBV11-3 and TRBJ2-7; 7 nucleotides line up with TRBD2. The DNA of the CDR3 is TGTGCCAGCAGCTTAGTTGCGGGGGACTACGAGCAGTACTTC. It translates to CASSLVAGDYEQYF.